What follows describes a single T cell receptor beta chain. Its antigen is currently unknown. At one of its ends the junction is not consistent with the germline gene, which may arise from a read error. These data originate in a study of metastatic and nonmetastatic thyroid tumors. With MiXCR, TCRdb called clones anew from the PCR reads. Of approximately 25,000 clones listed, roughly 24% are singletons. CDR1 is SGHKS, CDR2 YYEKEE, per germline (reference sequence). The CDR3 contains 13 residues. Study findings and constraints: Malignant tumors reportedly showed significantly higher TCR beta diversity than benign nodules in both blood and tumor.

Patients were all untreated before their thyroid surgery. This TCR was sampled from a male donor with papillary thyroid cancer or a benign thyroid nodule (not recorded which). Some clones in this sample may be carry-over from other donors' samples. The J gene is TRBJ2-7, the V gene TRBV5-5; D not resolved. The source material was blood. This CDR3 reads CASILYLTYEQYF. CDR3 DNA sequence: TGTGCAAGCATCTTGTACCTTACCTACGAGCAGTACTTC.